This TCR beta chain was recorded in a study of T cell responses to AZD1222 COVID-19 vaccine. Profiling relied on immunoSEQ multiplex PCR, and the TCRdb table lists in-frame clones only, not all of them. The sample carries about 120,000 clones, more than 75% recorded once. Broader study findings: It was only after the peak T cell response that any repertoires were sampled. Donors were largely white British and mainly female; clonal diversity was possibly underestimated. Baseline seropositivity occurred in only 5 or 6 AZD1222 recipients.

As for this clone: The target antigen is unknown.

The CDR3 is 16 amino acids. Germline V lookup: CDR1 SNHLY, CDR2 FYNNEI. V was clipped by 10 bases and J by 0 bases; unmatched bases: 12. The sequence was collected from an adult in good health. The material sequenced was peripheral blood, taken on day 0 of AZD1222 vaccination. The chain couples TRBV2 to TRBJ2-3, with 8 bases aligning to TRBD2. CDR3 sequence (DNA): TGTGCCAACAAATTAACGGGGGGGCCTAGCACAGATACGCAGTATTTT. It yields the protein CANKLTGGPSTDTQYF.